The subject of this entry is one T cell receptor beta chain. Its antigen is unknown. From each donor, an approximately 2.5 ml peripheral blood sample was collected into PAXgene tubes and kept at -80 degrees C. Without any T cell sorting, total RNA was extracted from whole blood using the PAXgene blood miRNA kit on an automated QIAcube. Deep TCRalpha and TCRbeta repertoire profiling with unique molecular barcoding was performed on peripheral blood of monozygotic twin pairs concordant or discordant for inflammatory bowel disease. Smoking habits were recorded for all twin pairs, and each individual was classified as a current, former or never smoker. This record comes from a study of monozygotic twins with inflammatory bowel disease (dated by TCRdb to 2018 to 2020). At the level of the whole study: In total, 30 or so monozygotic twin pairs made up the full study: 19 Danish pairs, all IBD-discordant, plus nine German pairs, of which four were IBD-concordant and five were IBD-discordant. The search for disease-associated traits relied mainly on comparing IBD patients with their genetically identical healthy co-twins within discordant pairs. Each individual had, on average, about 151 000 unique TCRalpha sequences and 181 000 unique TCRbeta sequences available for analysis. General study outcomes and caveats: IBD patients had lower TCRbeta repertoire diversity, measured by the inverse Simpson index, than their healthy co-twins. Distinction between different T cell subtypes could not be achieved in the analysis. Background noise and inter-individual variability may have been introduced into the repertoires by the differing immunosuppressive treatments among patients. Compared with healthy twins, IBD patients had fewer clonotypes in common with other individuals, a difference most pronounced in patients showing signs of disease activity. No single strong signal or clonotype linked to IBD turned up in the results, so the idea that one exists was not supported. Repertoire similarity did not differ between concordant and discordant twins, possibly due to limited statistical power.

Library preparation was by 5' RACE. Preparation of each TCR library used 3,000 to 3,500 ng of total RNA. For each sample, cDNA was synthesized in eight separate reactions using SMARTScribe reverse transcriptase. During cDNA synthesis, template switching was used to introduce unique molecular identifiers that contained a 6-nucleotide sample barcode. TCRalpha and TCRbeta cDNA was amplified by two nested PCRs of 16 and 9 cycles, with bead purification after each PCR. Before amplification, the cDNA was both treated with uracil DNA-glycosylase and purified with the QIAquick PCR purification kit. In the second PCR, Illumina TruSeq-compatible adapters and sample-specific barcodes were added. Library quality and concentration were checked on TapeStation and Qubit, and libraries were pooled at around 5 ng each. Sequencing of the pooled libraries was done on an Illumina HiSeq2500 single-index Rapid Run using custom sequencing primers and 2 x 100 bp reads. The authors' pipeline ran thus. UMI-based consensus assembly with MiGEC version 1.2.6 was used to correct PCR and sequencing errors. MiXCR version 2.1.1 was used to carry out V(D)J alignment, clonotype assembly and CDR3 extraction. Normalisation of gene usage, clonotype sharing and MAIT/NKT TCR abundance was achieved by analysing the top 1000, 10 000 and 20 000 clonotypes per sample. Diversity was computed as the inverse Simpson index with the vegan R package after downsampling to 27 000 UMIs. Paired Mann-Whitney U tests on discordant twin pairs were used, with Benjamini-Hochberg multiple-testing correction. TCRdb reanalyzed the reads, keeping one entry per CDR3 protein sequence and omitting DNA. TCRdb's processing, not the authors', yielded these V and J calls. The table held for this sample gives 420,000 or so distinct CDR3 sequences. The ten biggest clones cover approximately 2.3% of the sample.

Reading from cysteine to phenylalanine, the CDR3 counts 14 amino acids. This entry has no DNA. The TCR sequence derives from a human donor with ulcerative colitis or Crohn's disease, or a healthy co-twin of an affected twin (not recorded which). The V gene is TRBV12-3 or TRBV12-4 and the J gene is TRBJ2-7; TCRdb gives TRBD2 as the D gene, but with no DNA this cannot be confirmed. The specimen was blood. The CDR3 reads as follows: CASSLWETLFEQYF.